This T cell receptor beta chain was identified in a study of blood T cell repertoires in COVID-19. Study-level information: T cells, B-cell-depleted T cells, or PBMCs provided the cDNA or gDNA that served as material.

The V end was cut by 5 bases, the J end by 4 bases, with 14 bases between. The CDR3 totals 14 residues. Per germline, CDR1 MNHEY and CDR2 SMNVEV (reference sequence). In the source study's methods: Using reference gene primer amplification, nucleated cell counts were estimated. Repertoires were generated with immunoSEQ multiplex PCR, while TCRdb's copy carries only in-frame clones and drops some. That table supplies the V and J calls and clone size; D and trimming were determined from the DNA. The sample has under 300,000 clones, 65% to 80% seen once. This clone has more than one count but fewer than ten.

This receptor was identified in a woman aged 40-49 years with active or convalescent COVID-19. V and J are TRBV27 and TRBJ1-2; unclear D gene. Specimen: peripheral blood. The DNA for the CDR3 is TGTGCCAGCAGTCCCGTTCGGTTCCCCTATGGCTACACCTTC. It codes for CASSPVRFPYGYTF.